This TCR beta chain comes out of a study of T cells in Graves' hyperthyroidism and ophthalmopathy (dated by TCRdb to the late 2010s). The study in broad terms: Peripheral blood was sampled at the time of initial diagnosis, prior to any treatment. To identify TCR V-J signatures that set the groups apart, the researchers used a discovery cohort of 100 patients, made up of roughly 45 with Graves' ophthalmopathy and about 59 with stable Graves' hyperthyroidism. Prospective prediction of ophthalmopathy was tested in an independent validation cohort of some 19 hyperthyroidism patients and 17 patients who later progressed to ophthalmopathy. The approximately 90 discovery patients were divided at random into training and test sets in a 7:3 ratio. In addition, the study compared T-cell repertoires in thyroid tissue and in blood from roughly six Graves' hyperthyroidism patients. After sampling, hyperthyroidism patients received methimazole starting at 30 mg daily, and ophthalmopathy patients received high-dose intravenous methylprednisolone. TCR Vbeta CDR3 sequencing of 130 to 150 peripheral blood samples (43 ophthalmopathy, approximately 80 hyperthyroidism and around 17 progressor patients) is reported in the paper.

From the cysteine up to the phenylalanine, the CDR3 has a length of 15 residues. Only the CDR3 portion is preserved as DNA: 45 bases, with reading frame beginning at the first base. Germline trimming amounts to 5 bases on V and 1 base on J, with 7 as the count of junction bases outside the gene matches. Per the germline V gene, SGHAT is the CDR1 and FQNNGV is the CDR2. This clonotype was counted ten times or more. Its specific antigen is unknown. Qualities for individual bases were not recorded, and no much larger clone is one base off. The TCR beta CDR3 regions were amplified from the RNA transcripts. A first-round RT-PCR of the TCR CDR3 used the HTBI primer set with the Qiagen OneStep RT-PCR kit. A second multiplex PCR round built the libraries, followed by size selection and purification. The libraries were sequenced on an Illumina HiSeq2000 using paired-end 100 bp reads. In the source study's methods: SOAPnuke was used to process the raw data, with reads discarded if the reads contained adapters or uncalled bases, had a mean Phred below 15, or lacked an exact constant-primer or identifier match. High-quality paired reads were merged using COPE v1.2.5, and each unique nucleotide sequence was defined as a clonotype. Clonotypes were aligned to IMGT TRBV, TRBD and TRBJ reference segments using MiTCR v1.1. Analysis was restricted to V-J combinations with a frequency above 0.0001, which covered 99.2% of repertoires. A TCS score was defined as the ratio of F50 (clonal expansion) to E x V (chaos), with BLOSUM62-based TCRdist applied between CDR3 peptides within each V-J. Welch's t-statistics and random forest reduced around 550 V-J features to about 13, which were used in a naive Bayes classifier (R e1071). The raw public data were reprocessed by TCRdb itself: fastp quality trimming at Q25, MiXCR clonotype calling, in-frame beta chains only. One record per CDR3 amino acid sequence lists the most common genes and DNA. TCRdb's processing, not the authors', yielded these V and J calls. The sample table records 450,000 to 550,000 distinct CDR3 sequences; approximately 25% of these occur just once. The ten top clones hold around 11% of the sample.

The full study reports these points: Ophthalmopathy was separated from stable hyperthyroidism by a 13 V-J signature model, with approximately 89% sensitivity and 81% to 82% specificity obtained in cross-validation and 80%/75% obtained in testing. Sample size was not statistically predetermined, and investigators were not blinded to group allocation. In validation, the model predicted progression to ophthalmopathy a median of around 6.5 months before onset, with about 71% sensitivity and 72.22% specificity. Blood samples also contained most of the expanded thyroid clonotypes (frequency above 0.001), which suggests that blood repertoires may reflect thyroid immune responses.

In the ophthalmopathy patients, disease was moderately to severely active, with a Clinical Activity Score of 3 or more, a NOSPECS grade of 4 or more, and a duration of less than 3 months. The study excluded patients with uncontrolled infections, other autoimmune diseases, pregnancy or lactation. Diagnoses relied on clinical symptoms, serum thyroxine and TRAb, thyroid ultrasound and orbital computed tomography. PBMCs were separated from 10 ml of fresh peripheral blood using Ficoll-Paque density gradient centrifugation. Trizol reagent was used to extract total RNA, and RNA quality was then checked on an Agilent 2100 Bioanalyzer.

Sample: blood. This sequence uses TRBV11-2 and TRBJ2-7; a stretch of 8 junction bases matches TRBD2. This clonotype was obtained from a woman aged 30 to 39 with Graves' ophthalmopathy. The DNA is as follows: TGTGCCAGCAGCGTAGCCGGGACTAGTTCCTACGAGCAGTACTTC. This yields the protein CASSVAGTSSYEQYF.